This entry features one T cell receptor (beta chain) sequence. Sequencing used immunoSEQ multiplex PCR; TCRdb keeps in-frame clones, though not all of them. The repertoire holds a few hundred thousand clones, about nine tenths seen once, with about 9.4% in the top ten. Trimming removed 0 bases from V and 0 bases from J, with 12 bases in between. Per germline, CDR1 LGHNA and CDR2 YNFKEQ. This CDR3 has 16 residues. Two negative PCRs, clearance, or symptom resolution characterized the recovered Cohort 3 donors. This sample is part of a study of blood T cell repertoires in COVID-19. At the level of the study: From the United States, Italy and Spain came samples of acute and convalescent COVID-19.

The specimen was PBMCs or T cells enriched from blood (not recorded which). This TCR was recovered from a woman under 40 who had recovered from COVID-19. The genes are TRBV4-2 and TRBJ2-7; D is ambiguous. CDR3 amino acids: CASSQEMAESSYEQYF. The CDR3 nucleotides read TGTGCCAGCAGCCAAGAAATGGCGGAGAGCTCCTACGAGCAGTACTTC.